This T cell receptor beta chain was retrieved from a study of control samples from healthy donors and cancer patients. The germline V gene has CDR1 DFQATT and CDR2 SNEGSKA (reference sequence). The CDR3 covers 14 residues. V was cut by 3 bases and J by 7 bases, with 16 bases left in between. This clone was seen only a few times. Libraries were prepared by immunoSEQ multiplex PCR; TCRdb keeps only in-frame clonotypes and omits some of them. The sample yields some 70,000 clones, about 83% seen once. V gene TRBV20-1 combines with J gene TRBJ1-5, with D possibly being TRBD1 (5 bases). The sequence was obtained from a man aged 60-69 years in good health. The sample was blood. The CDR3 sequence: CSASPPRGGQPQHF. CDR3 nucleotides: TGCAGTGCTAGTCCCCCGAGGGGTGGCCAGCCCCAGCATTTT.